This T cell receptor beta chain was recovered during a study of graft-versus-host responses after intestinal transplantation (dated by TCRdb to the early 2020s). General notes on the study: The transplants that recipients got were multivisceral, liver-intestinal, or isolated intestinal. Anti-thymocyte globulin induction was given to all recipients, followed by maintenance tacrolimus and steroids for 2 to 4 years. After intestinal transplantation, graft-versus-host and host-versus-graft alloreactive T cell clones in the graft, circulation and bone marrow were tracked using bulk TCR-beta CDR3 sequencing. To identify alloreactive clones, pre-transplant mixed lymphocyte reaction products were sequenced and compared with unstimulated pre-transplant donor and recipient T cells. Of the roughly 26 intestinal transplant recipients enrolled in the cohort, one of whom was a retransplant, 3 patients without pretransplant specimens were excluded. Donor T cell macrochimerism was defined as a peak of at least 4% donor T cells among recipient peripheral blood mononuclear cells. Instead of going to the commercial service, samples from a few later patients were sequenced in-house on an Illumina MiSeq and processed with MiXCR.

Trimming at the junction amounts to 6 bases on V and 6 bases on J, and the germline ends lie 8 bases apart. For CDR1 and CDR2, the germline V gene (reference sequence) lists LNHDA and SQIVND. The CDR3 contains 12 residues, cysteine and phenylalanine counted. Only CDR3 DNA is held: 36 bases, read in frame from base 1. This sample's time point label indicates: cells obtained before transplantation from donor or recipient. CD3+CD4+ and CD3+CD8+ populations were FACS-sorted from unstimulated pre-transplant donor and recipient cells taken from spleen or lymph nodes. The method behind the library was the immunoSEQ multiplex PCR assay. For most patients, genomic DNA was isolated with the Qiagen DNeasy Blood and Tissue Kit and sent frozen to Adaptive Biotechnologies for TCR sequencing. High-throughput TCR-beta CDR3 sequencing of genomic DNA from most patients was performed by Adaptive Biotechnologies. Turning to the authors' computational methods: TCR sequencing data for approximately 19 patients were retrieved from Adaptive's ImmunoSEQ software; a few other patients were processed with MiXCR and VDJtools. To correct CD4 versus CD8 sorting errors, any sequence found in both subsets at a frequency ratio below 5:1 was removed. CDR3 nucleotide sequences shared by donor and recipient were removed because the origin of these sequences could not be assigned. To count as alloreactive, a clone needed at least 2-fold expansion over unstimulated cells and a minimum CFSE-low frequency of 0.002% (template counts) or 0.001% (read counts). Clones were considered mappable if detected in sequenced pre-transplant spleen, lymph node, or MLR CFSE-low populations of the donor or recipient. Cumulative frequency of alloreactive clones was calculated as a percentage of all sequences weighted by copy number. The source is immuneACCESS, and TCRdb retained only in-frame sequences with V and J called. Part of the clones is not carried over; for the studies checked, unresolved V genes explain less than half of this, and the remainder is unexplained. Clonal size and the V and J genes are those of that table, whereas D and trimming came from the DNA. This sample gives 85,000 to 95,000 clones in total; 93% of them show up just once. 2% to 2.5% of the sample lies in the top ten.

Summary of the overall study and its limitations: Patients with donor T cell macrochimerism had high GvH to HvG T cell clonal ratios in their allografts. GvH clones were detected in recipient bone marrow, and some appeared earlier in ileal mucosa or blood, consistent with an intestinal mucosal origin. The relatively low number and heterogeneity of intestinal transplant patients limited the conclusions. Early after transplant, declines in HvG clones were associated with peak levels of circulating GvH clones.

Turning to this clone: What antigen it recognizes has not been identified. The input lacks base qualities; no much larger clone sits a single base away.

This clonotype originated in a human donor who received an intestinal transplant. The sample consisted of unstimulated CD8+ T cells sorted from spleen or lymph node cells, taken before intestinal transplant. The sequence links TRBV19 to TRBJ1-4; the D gene is not confidently resolved. The CDR3 reads CASSTGDEKLFF. The sequence in DNA is TGTGCCAGTAGCACCGGGGATGAAAAACTGTTTTTT.